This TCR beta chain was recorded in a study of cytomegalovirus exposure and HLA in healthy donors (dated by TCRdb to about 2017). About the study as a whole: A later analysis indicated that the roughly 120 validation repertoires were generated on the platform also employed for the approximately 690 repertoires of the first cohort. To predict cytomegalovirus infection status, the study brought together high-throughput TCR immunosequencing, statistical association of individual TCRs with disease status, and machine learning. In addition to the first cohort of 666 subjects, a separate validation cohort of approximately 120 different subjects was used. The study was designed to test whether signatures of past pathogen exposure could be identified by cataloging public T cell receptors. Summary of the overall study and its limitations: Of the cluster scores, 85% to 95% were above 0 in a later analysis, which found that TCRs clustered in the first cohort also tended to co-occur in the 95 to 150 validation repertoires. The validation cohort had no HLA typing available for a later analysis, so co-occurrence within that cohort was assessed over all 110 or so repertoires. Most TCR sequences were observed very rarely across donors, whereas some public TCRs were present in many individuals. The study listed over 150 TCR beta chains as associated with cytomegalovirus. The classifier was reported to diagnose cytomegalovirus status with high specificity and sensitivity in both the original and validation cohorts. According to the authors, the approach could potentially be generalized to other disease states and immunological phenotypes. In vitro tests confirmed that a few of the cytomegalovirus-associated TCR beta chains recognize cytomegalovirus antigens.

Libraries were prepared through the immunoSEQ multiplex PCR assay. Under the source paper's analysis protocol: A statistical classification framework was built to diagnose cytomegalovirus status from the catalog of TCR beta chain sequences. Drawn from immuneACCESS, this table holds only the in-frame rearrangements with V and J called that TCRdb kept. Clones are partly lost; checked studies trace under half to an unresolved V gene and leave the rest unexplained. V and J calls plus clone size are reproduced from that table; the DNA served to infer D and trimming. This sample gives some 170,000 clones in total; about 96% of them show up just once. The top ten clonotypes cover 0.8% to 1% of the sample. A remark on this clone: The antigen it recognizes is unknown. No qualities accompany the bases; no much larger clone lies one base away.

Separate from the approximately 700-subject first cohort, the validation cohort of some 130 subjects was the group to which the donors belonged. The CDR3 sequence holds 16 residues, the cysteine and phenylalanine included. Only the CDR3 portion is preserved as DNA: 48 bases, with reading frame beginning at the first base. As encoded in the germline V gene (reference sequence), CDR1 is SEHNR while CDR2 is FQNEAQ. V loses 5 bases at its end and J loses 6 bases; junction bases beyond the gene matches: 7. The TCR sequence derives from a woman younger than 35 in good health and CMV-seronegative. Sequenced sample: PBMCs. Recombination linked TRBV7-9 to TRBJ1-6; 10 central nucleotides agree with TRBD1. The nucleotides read TGTGCCAGCAGCGCCGACAGGGGGCTTCTTAATTCACCCCTCCACTTT. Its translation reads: CASSADRGLLNSPLHF.